A selection of T cell receptor beta chains follows, all from one sample in a study of blood T cells in healthy people across ages. TCRdb reanalysed the 5' RACE reads using MiXCR and keeps one entry per CDR3 protein. The sample records over 1.5 million distinct CDR3 sequences, around 48% being singletons. Sequenced input: blood. The source is a woman aged 40 to 50 in good health. Both conserved end residues are part of each CDR3. The order of the fields is CDR3 protein, CDR3 DNA, CDR3 length, J gene, clone size, V gene, D gene. A D gene is named only where the DNA matches it firmly. The size of a clone is reported for some rows only, either as once, few or many, or as a class for expanded clones.

CDR3: CASSEIGGRGYNEQFF; DNA: TGTGCCAGCAGTGAGATAGGGGGGCGCGGGTACAATGAGCAGTTCTTC; length: 16; J: TRBJ2-1; size: -; V: TRBV2; D: -
CDR3: CAISETGTADGSPLHF; DNA: TGTGCCATCAGTGAGACCGGGACAGCCGACGGTTCACCCCTCCACTTT; length: 16; J: TRBJ1-6; size: -; V: TRBV10-3; D: TRBD1
CDR3: CASSSAGTGNSNQPQHF; DNA: TGTGCCAGCAGTTCCGCCGGGACAGGGAATAGCAATCAGCCCCAGCATTTT; length: 17; J: TRBJ1-5; size: few; V: TRBV27; D: TRBD1
CDR3: CASSHSSGGPQETQYF; DNA: TGTGCCAGCAGTCATTCTAGCGGGGGCCCCCAAGAGACCCAGTACTTC; length: 16; J: TRBJ2-5; size: -; V: TRBV6-6; D: TRBD2
CDR3: CASSFRGGGKSYEQYF; DNA: TGTGCCAGCAGTTTTAGGGGCGGGGGGAAATCCTACGAGCAGTACTTC; length: 16; J: TRBJ2-7; size: -; V: TRBV28; D: TRBD2
CDR3: CASSLQSTVNEKLFF; DNA: TGTGCCAGCAGCCTCCAGTCGACAGTTAATGAAAAACTGTTTTTT; length: 15; J: TRBJ1-4; size: -; V: TRBV7-2; D: -
CDR3: CATVLSGSTDTQYF; DNA: TGTGCCACCGTCCTTAGTGGTAGCACAGATACGCAGTATTTT; length: 14; J: TRBJ2-3; size: -; V: TRBV5-6; D: -
CDR3: CASSRDRSSTDTQYF; DNA: TGTGCCAGCAGCCGGGACAGATCTAGCACAGATACGCAGTATTTT; length: 15; J: TRBJ2-3; size: -; V: TRBV7-2; D: TRBD1
CDR3: CASSQVGWAQTEEVADTQYF; DNA: TGCGCCAGCAGCCAAGTGGGGTGGGCTCAGACAGAAGAGGTGGCAGATACGCAGTATTTT; length: 20; J: TRBJ2-3; size: -; V: TRBV4-3; D: -
CDR3: CAISEYAGVDTQYF; DNA: TGTGCCATCAGTGAGTACGCGGGGGTAGATACGCAGTATTTT; length: 14; J: TRBJ2-3; size: -; V: TRBV10-3; D: TRBD2
CDR3: CASGKVTGVTEAFF; DNA: TGTGCCAGCGGGAAGGTGACAGGGGTGACTGAAGCTTTCTTT; length: 14; J: TRBJ1-1; size: -; V: TRBV7-2; D: TRBD1
CDR3: CASSPLLRNTDTQYF; DNA: TGTGCCAGCAGCCCCCTACTCAGGAACACAGATACGCAGTATTTT; length: 15; J: TRBJ2-3; size: -; V: TRBV7-2; D: -
CDR3: CASSQKAGTPSTDTQYF; DNA: TGTGCCAGCAGCCAAAAAGCGGGGACGCCAAGCACAGATACGCAGTATTTT; length: 17; J: TRBJ2-3; size: few; V: TRBV4-2; D: TRBD2
CDR3: CASSTQTSDTQYF; DNA: TGTGCCAGCAGTACCCAAACTTCAGATACGCAGTATTTT; length: 13; J: TRBJ2-3; size: -; V: TRBV6-5; D: -
CDR3: CSAREGGGISQETQYF; DNA: TGCAGTGCTAGAGAGGGCGGGGGGATCTCCCAAGAGACCCAGTACTTC; length: 16; J: TRBJ2-5; size: -; V: TRBV20-1; D: TRBD2
CDR3: CASSLGTGEFYEQYF; DNA: TGTGCCAGCAGCCTCGGGACAGGGGAGTTCTACGAGCAGTACTTC; length: 15; J: TRBJ2-7; size: few; V: TRBV11-2; D: TRBD1
CDR3: CATSGGGYQETQYF; DNA: TGTGCCACCTCGGGTGGGGGGTACCAAGAGACCCAGTACTTC; length: 14; J: TRBJ2-5; size: few; V: TRBV7-2; D: -
CDR3: CASSLVLGTPGYTF; DNA: TGTGCCAGCAGTTTAGTGCTAGGGACGCCCGGCTACACCTTC; length: 14; J: TRBJ1-2; size: -; V: TRBV28; D: -
CDR3: CASSFKTSGDETQYF; DNA: TGTGCCAGCAGCTTCAAGACTAGCGGAGACGAGACCCAGTACTTC; length: 15; J: TRBJ2-5; size: -; V: TRBV11-2; D: TRBD2
CDR3: CSGLVPGPRTNEQFF; DNA: TGCAGTGGTCTAGTTCCGGGACCACGGACCAATGAGCAGTTCTTC; length: 15; J: TRBJ2-1; size: once; V: TRBV20-1; D: -
CDR3: CASSLSVSTDTQYF; DNA: TGTGCTAGCAGCTTAAGTGTAAGCACAGATACGCAGTATTTT; length: 14; J: TRBJ2-3; size: many; V: TRBV27; D: -